A selection of T cell receptor beta chains follows, all from one sample in a study of regulatory T cells in long-lasting Graves disease. One entry per CDR3 protein, called by TCRdb with MiXCR from the multiplex PCR reads. The table shows hundreds of thousands of distinct CDR3 sequences, with approximately 16% occurring only once. Another study also made use of these data, one on T cells in Graves' hyperthyroidism and ophthalmopathy.

The specimen comprised peripheral blood mononuclear cells (PBMCs), sampled at new diagnosis, from a patient treated with antithyroid drugs. The source is a woman aged 40 to 50 with Graves disease. The CDR3 runs from the conserved cysteine through the conserved F or W. D genes are given only for firm matches. Clone size is stated in some rows and not others, as once, few, many or a class when expanded.

cdr3_length j_call d_call clone_size v_call cdr3_aa cdr3_nt
18 TRBJ2-1 TRBD2 NA TRBV7-9 CASSLAIGTSGRRWEQFF TGTGCCAGCAGCTTAGCAATAGGGACTAGCGGGAGGCGCTGGGAGCAGTTCTTC
15 TRBJ2-3 TRBD2 many TRBV6-1 CASNGLAGPTDTQYF TGTGCCAGCAACGGACTAGCGGGACCTACAGATACGCAGTATTTT
15 TRBJ1-3 NA few TRBV6-1 CASQGWVSSGNTIYF TGTGCCAGCCAGGGGTGGGTATCCTCTGGAAACACCATATATTTT
16 TRBJ2-5 TRBD2 few TRBV12-3/TRBV12-4 CASGPFETSAQETQYF TGTGCCAGCGGCCCTTTCGAGACTAGCGCCCAAGAGACCCAGTACTTC
15 TRBJ2-3 TRBD2 many TRBV11-3 CASKSREGTADTQYF TGTGCCAGCAAGTCGAGGGAGGGCACGGCAGATACGCAGTATTTT
13 TRBJ2-7 NA NA TRBV28 CASLTPGTYEQYF TGTGCCAGCCTGACCCCGGGGACGTACGAGCAGTACTTC
15 TRBJ2-1 TRBD2 NA TRBV29-1 CSVEGAGRYYNEQFF TGCAGCGTTGAAGGAGCGGGACGCTACTACAATGAGCAGTTCTTC
15 TRBJ2-4 NA many TRBV27 CASSPRILEENIQYF TGTGCCAGCAGTCCACGCATTCTGGAGGAAAACATTCAGTACTTC
14 TRBJ2-7 NA many TRBV11-3 CASSANRGGYEQYF TGTGCCAGCAGCGCGAACAGGGGAGGCTACGAGCAGTACTTC
13 TRBJ2-5 TRBD1 many TRBV5-1 CASSGDRGQTQYF TGCGCCAGCAGCGGGGACAGGGGACAGACCCAGTACTTC
14 TRBJ2-1 NA many TRBV2 CASSEASSHNEQFF TGTGCCAGCAGTGAAGCGTCCAGCCACAATGAGCAGTTCTTC
14 TRBJ2-2 NA few TRBV6-2/TRBV6-3 CASTAGSNTGELFF TGTGCCAGCACCGCGGGGTCGAACACCGGGGAGCTGTTTTTT
16 TRBJ2-1 TRBD2 many TRBV14 CASSLSLAGGQNEQFF TGTGCCAGCAGCCTCAGCTTAGCGGGAGGGCAGAATGAGCAGTTCTTC
14 TRBJ2-7 NA NA TRBV28 CASSFSGAPYEQYF TGTGCCAGCAGTTTCTCAGGGGCCCCCTACGAGCAGTACTTC
12 TRBJ2-1 NA few TRBV24-1 CATSAGANEQFF TGTGCCACCAGTGCAGGGGCCAATGAGCAGTTCTTC
15 TRBJ1-5 TRBD1 many TRBV11-2 CASSLGQGVNQPQHF TGTGCCAGCAGCTTAGGACAGGGGGTTAATCAGCCCCAGCATTTT
16 TRBJ1-2 TRBD1 NA TRBV6-1 CASMKLDRGPLNGYTF TGTGCCAGCATGAAACTCGACAGGGGGCCTCTTAATGGCTACACCTTC
14 TRBJ2-7 NA few TRBV19 CATATALFSYEQYF TGTGCCACCGCCACAGCACTCTTCTCCTACGAGCAGTACTTC
18 TRBJ2-1 TRBD1 many TRBV28 CASSLGTSQGTTYNEQFF TGTGCCAGCAGTTTGGGCACTTCACAGGGGACAACCTACAATGAGCAGTTCTTC
17 TRBJ2-2 NA many TRBV28 CASSLRLDTYITGELFF TGTGCCAGCAGTTTAAGGTTGGACACCTACATCACCGGGGAGCTGTTTTTT
13 TRBJ2-7 NA few TRBV15 CATSRGQGSEQYF TGTGCCACCAGCAGAGGGCAGGGGAGCGAGCAGTACTTC
17 TRBJ2-1 NA many TRBV6-5 CASSYSVSSPIYNEQFF TGTGCCAGCAGTTACTCGGTGTCTTCCCCAATATACAATGAGCAGTTCTTC
15 TRBJ2-7 NA NA TRBV10-2 CASSEFGGIPYEQYF TGCGCCAGCAGTGAGTTTGGTGGAATCCCCTACGAGCAGTACTTC
17 TRBJ1-5 NA many TRBV28 CASSPHNQGISNQPQHF TGTGCCAGCAGTCCTCACAACCAGGGGATTAGCAATCAGCCCCAGCATTTT
15 TRBJ2-1 TRBD1 NA TRBV5-1 CASSSTTGVHNEQFF TGCGCCAGCAGCTCCACGACAGGGGTCCACAATGAGCAGTTCTTC
13 TRBJ1-2 TRBD1 NA TRBV29-1 CSVQDRTNYGYTF TGCAGCGTCCAGGACAGGACTAACTATGGCTACACCTTC
14 TRBJ1-5 NA NA TRBV15 CATSQGYDNQPQHF TGTGCCACCAGCCAGGGATACGACAATCAGCCCCAGCATTTT
15 TRBJ1-1 NA few TRBV4-1 CASSRAGLLNTEAFF TGCGCCAGCAGCCGCGCCGGACTCCTGAACACTGAAGCTTTCTTT
16 TRBJ1-5 NA NA TRBV28 CASSSDTQSLDQPQHF TGTGCCAGCAGTTCCGACACTCAGTCTCTGGATCAGCCCCAGCATTTT
16 TRBJ1-6 NA NA TRBV27 CASRGVGVTYNSPLHF TGTGCCAGCAGGGGAGTTGGGGTCACCTATAATTCACCCCTCCACTTT
11 TRBJ2-3 NA few TRBV9 CASSAEVTQYF TGTGCCAGCAGCGCTGAGGTTACGCAGTATTTT
15 TRBJ2-7 TRBD1 many TRBV7-2 CASSIDRGASYEQYF TGTGCCAGCAGCATAGACAGGGGGGCCTCCTACGAGCAGTACTTC
14 TRBJ2-3 TRBD2 many TRBV20-1 CSARVGLATDTQYF TGCAGTGCTAGAGTTGGACTAGCGACAGATACGCAGTATTTT
16 TRBJ2-1 TRBD1 many TRBV13 CASSPSQGSSYNEQFF TGTGCCAGCAGCCCTTCACAGGGGTCCTCCTACAATGAGCAGTTCTTC
18 TRBJ1-6 TRBD1 many TRBV27 CASSLASPPGTADSPLHF TGTGCCAGCAGTTTGGCCTCCCCCCCGGGGACAGCCGATTCACCCCTCCACTTT